This T cell receptor (beta chain) was observed in a study of neoadjuvant anti-PD-1 for oral cavity cancer. Study information: Non-progressing patients received a fourth nivolumab dose near day 43, then surgery on days 50-56. Study-level results: After neoadjuvant nivolumab, PBMC T cell clonality was significantly higher in non-responders than responders.

The CDR3 runs to 15 residues. The germline CDR1 and CDR2 sequences are SGHRS and YFSETQ. The trim removed 0 bases at V and 5 bases at J, leaving 6 bases unmatched. Method: immunoSEQ multiplex PCR; TCRdb's copy keeps in-frame clones and lacks some. Among over 80,000 clones, less than 85% were seen once, and the ten largest hold roughly 3%. PBMCs were not maintained or expanded in culture before analysis. As to this clone: The antigen is undetermined.

The V gene is TRBV5-1, the J gene TRBJ2-5; the match to TRBD2 covers 8 bases. Sequences were derived from PBMCs, sampled before nivolumab (anti-PD-1) treatment. The origin of this receptor is a person aged 35 to 85 with oral cavity squamous cell carcinoma. CDR3 in DNA: TGCGCCAGCAGCTTGGCGGGAGGGCCTTTTGAGACCCAGTACTTC. This gives the protein CASSLAGGPFETQYF.